The 8 T cell receptor beta chains given below trace back to one sample, sequenced in a study of shared clonotypes between healthy human individuals. The method was immunoSEQ multiplex PCR; TCRdb's version includes in-frame clones alone and lacks a portion of them. Of 550,000 to 750,000 clones listed, about 95% are singletons. CD45RO-negative cells were positively selected for CCR7, leaving out terminally differentiated effector memory CD45RA+ cells. Source material: naive CD8+ T cells sorted from blood. These receptors were collected from a woman in her 30s in good health.

This rearrangement joins TRBV5-8 to TRBJ2-1; D might be TRBD2 (6 bases). The CDR3 covers 13 residues. The V gene's germline CDR1 is SGHTS and CDR2 YDEGEE. Trimming removed 2 bases from V and 4 bases from J, with 7 bases in between. The CDR3 region is CASSLGGYNEQFF. The CDR3 DNA is TGTGCCAGCAGCTTAGGAGGGTACAATGAGCAGTTCTTC.

A note on this clone: The sample contains more than one DNA sequence encoding this CDR3. The V call is TRBV11-2, the J call TRBJ2-7, with D perhaps matching TRBD2 (5 bases). Trimming shortened V by 3 bases and J by 2 bases, and 11 bases separated the two germline ends. This CDR3 contains 14 residues. Germline CDR1 reads SGHAT; CDR2 reads FQNNGV. The CDR3 DNA sequence: TGTGCCAGCAGCTTGGCGGGCGGACCCTACGAGCAGTACTTC. Translating gives CASSLAGGPYEQYF.

To note about this clone: Other DNA sequences in this specimen translate into the identical CDR3. The chain has TRBV19 and TRBJ1-1; no firm D call. V was trimmed by 0 bases and J by 2 bases, leaving 4 bases between them. The germline gives CDR1 LNHDA, CDR2 SQIVND (reference sequence). The CDR3 consists of 13 residues. DNA for the CDR3: TGTGCCAGTAGTATAGACAGAAACACTGAAGCTTTCTTT. Its protein product is CASSIDRNTEAFF.

The chain recombines TRBV5-8 with TRBJ2-1, with D unclear. CDR1 and CDR2 from the germline V gene are SGHTS and YDEGEE. CDR3 size: 12 residues. V lost 1 base to trimming and J lost 10 bases, with 9 bases between them. Here the CDR3 DNA reads TGTGCCAGCAGCTTGCGGTCCCACGAGCAGTTCTTC. This encodes CASSLRSHEQFF.

The CDR3 spells CAGKRTNAYNEQFF. The CDR3 DNA is TGTGCCGGGAAGCGGACTAACGCTTACAATGAGCAGTTCTTC. This rearrangement joins TRBV7-9 to TRBJ2-1; TRBD2 is a possible D gene (6 bases). This CDR3 has 14 residues. Trimming cost V 11 bases and J 4 bases, with 18 bases left between them. Per germline, CDR1 SEHNR and CDR2 FQNEAQ (reference sequence).

The count of this clone is one. The V call is TRBV11-2, the J call TRBJ1-1, with no clear D. V lost 4 bases to trimming and J lost 10 bases, with 10 bases between them. This CDR3 region has 11 residues. CDR1 and CDR2 (germline): SGHAT, FQNNGV. DNA for the CDR3: TGTGCCAGCAGCTCTGATTCTCCAGCTTTCTTT. Residues: CASSSDSPAFF.

The J gene is TRBJ1-2, the V gene TRBV5-4, with 7 bases that match TRBD1. The CDR3 covers 13 residues. V lost 4 bases to trimming and J lost 8 bases; unmatched junction nucleotides: 8. The V gene's germline CDR1 is SGHNT and CDR2 YYREEE (reference sequence). DNA for the CDR3: TGTGCCAGCAGCCTTACAGGGGATAGGGGCTACACCTTC. Encoded protein: CASSLTGDRGYTF.

The chain links TRBV5-1 to TRBJ1-3, with D perhaps matching TRBD1 (6 bases). V lost 0 bases and J lost 2, with 9 bases in between. The V gene's germline CDR1 is SGHRS and CDR2 YFSETQ. CDR3 length: 15 residues. CDR3 bases: TGCGCCAGCAGCTTGGCTACAGGGCCTGGAAACACCATATATTTT. This codes for CASSLATGPGNTIYF. Using reference TRBV5-1 and TRBJ1-3 for the parts outside the CDR3, the full variable domain is KAGVTQTPRYLIKTRGQQVTLSCSPISGHRSVSWYQQTPGQGLQFLFEYFSETQRNKGNFPGRFSGRQFSNSRSEMNVSTLELGDSALYLCASSLATGPGNTIYFGEGSWLTVV.